The rows below give T cell receptor beta chains drawn from one sample of a study of identical twins. TCRdb re-called the 5' RACE reads through MiXCR, storing one row per CDR3 protein. Of under 500,000 distinct CDR3 sequences in the sample, roughly an eighth are singletons; the top ten hold approximately 1%. A further study also used this sample, focusing on yellow fever vaccine responses in identical twins.

The source material was CD4+ T cells sorted from blood. The receptors stem from a woman between 18 and 29 years old in good health. Each CDR3 is given with its conserved first and last residue. D genes are given only for firm matches. Clone size appears in some rows only: once, few, many, or a class for an expanded clone.

J,size,D,V,DNA,CDR3
TRBJ2-7,few,NA,TRBV20-1,TGCAGTGCTTCAGCTAGCGACTACGAGCAGTACTTC,CSASASDYEQYF
TRBJ1-1,NA,TRBD1,TRBV5-1,TGCGCCAGCAGATCAGGGGGCGCGGGCACTGAAGCTTTCTTT,CASRSGGAGTEAFF
TRBJ1-2,NA,TRBD1,TRBV7-2,TGTGCCAGCAGCTTGACCGGGACAGGGGGTTTCGGCTACACCTTC,CASSLTGTGGFGYTF
TRBJ2-7,few,NA,TRBV4-1,TGCGCCAGCAGCCCTGACTTCTCAGGGAACGAGCAGTACTTC,CASSPDFSGNEQYF
TRBJ2-1,few,NA,TRBV29-1,TGCAGCGTTGAAGCCCCAGGGCTAGTGAATGAGCAGTTCTTC,CSVEAPGLVNEQFF
TRBJ2-7,NA,NA,TRBV6-1,TGTGCCAGCAGCCAACCCTCCGCAGAATACGAGCAGTACTTC,CASSQPSAEYEQYF
TRBJ2-1,few,NA,TRBV27,TGTGCCAGCAGTTTTACGCCTATTCTCTACAATGAGCAGTTCTTC,CASSFTPILYNEQFF
TRBJ2-2,NA,TRBD2,TRBV12-3/TRBV12-4,TGTGCCAGCTGTTTCACCCTAGCGGGAGGCCCGAACACCGGGGAGCTGTTTTTT,CASCFTLAGGPNTGELFF
TRBJ1-1,NA,NA,TRBV3-1,TGTGCCAGCAGCCAAGATGAGGGTTACAGGAACACTGAAGCTTTCTTT,CASSQDEGYRNTEAFF
TRBJ1-2,few,NA,TRBV2,TGTGCCAGCCGGGTTGCCCGTGGCTACACCTTC,CASRVARGYTF
TRBJ2-7,few,NA,TRBV5-1,TGCGCCAGCAGGGCGGCGGGAAATTCCTACGAGCAGTACTTC,CASRAAGNSYEQYF
TRBJ2-1,NA,TRBD2,TRBV6-2/TRBV6-3,TGTGCCAGCAGTGACCCCAGCGGGGGTCCTTACAATGAGCAGTTCTTC,CASSDPSGGPYNEQFF
TRBJ2-7,NA,NA,TRBV19,TGTGCCAGTAGTATCCGAGGCACTTTCCAGCAGTACTTC,CASSIRGTFQQYF
TRBJ2-7,NA,NA,TRBV28,TGTGCCAGCGGACGATCCTTGGAGGAGCAGTACTTC,CASGRSLEEQYF
TRBJ2-7,NA,NA,TRBV18,TGTGCCAGCTCACCATTGGCCCAGGTCCCCTACGAGCAGTACTTC,CASSPLAQVPYEQYF
TRBJ2-1,few,TRBD1,TRBV5-6,TGTGCCAGCAGCTTGGGGACAGGGTTTAGGTTAAATGAGCAGTTCTTC,CASSLGTGFRLNEQFF
TRBJ2-7,few,NA,TRBV12-3/TRBV12-4,TGTGCCAGCAGTTTCTCCCCGGGACCTCCATACGAGCAGTACTTC,CASSFSPGPPYEQYF
TRBJ2-7,few,NA,TRBV7-2,TGTGCCAGCAGCTTAAGCCCTACGGCAACCTACGAGCAGTACTTC,CASSLSPTATYEQYF
TRBJ2-1,NA,TRBD1,TRBV11-2,TGTGCCAGCAGCTTCAGGGGGTTAACCTACAATGAGCAGTTCTTC,CASSFRGLTYNEQFF
TRBJ2-5,few,TRBD2,TRBV3-1,TGTGCCAGCAGCCAAGATGGGGGGGGAAGAGAGACCCAGTACTTC,CASSQDGGGRETQYF
TRBJ1-2,NA,NA,TRBV27,TGTGCCAGCAGTAAGGGCCCAGGGGGCTACACCTTC,CASSKGPGGYTF
TRBJ2-7,few,NA,TRBV9,TGTGCCAGCAGCGCGCGAGTGGGTTTTGGCGAGCAGTACTTC,CASSARVGFGEQYF
TRBJ2-1,many,TRBD2,TRBV12-3/TRBV12-4,TGTGCTTGCGGGAGAATTGCCTACAATGAGCAGTTCTTC,CACGRIAYNEQFF
TRBJ2-2,few,TRBD1,TRBV2,TGTGCCAGCAGGCCCGGGACAGGGGGCTCCGGGGAGCTGTTTTTT,CASRPGTGGSGELFF
TRBJ2-1,many,NA,TRBV7-2,TGTGCCAGCAGCTCCCCTTTTAGTGAGCAGTTCTTC,CASSSPFSEQFF
TRBJ2-3,many,NA,TRBV12-3/TRBV12-4,TGTGCCAGCAGTGGGGCCGGGCCGCGTTACACAGATACGCAGTATTTT,CASSGAGPRYTDTQYF
TRBJ2-7,NA,TRBD2,TRBV19,TGTGCCAGTTCCCGGGGGGAGTACGAGCAGTACTTC,CASSRGEYEQYF
TRBJ2-7,few,NA,TRBV5-1,TGCGCCAGCAGCCCGGGACAAGGGGTCTACGAGCAGTACTTC,CASSPGQGVYEQYF
TRBJ2-2,few,TRBD1,TRBV5-1,TGCGCCAGCAGCTTGGCCGGGACAGGGGCCACCGGGGAGCTGTTTTTT,CASSLAGTGATGELFF
TRBJ1-3,few,NA,TRBV6-5,TGTGCCAGCAGGCAGGGTTTCTCTGGAAACACCATATATTTT,CASRQGFSGNTIYF
TRBJ2-5,NA,NA,TRBV7-8,TGTGCCAGCAGCTTAGTCGGGAACCGCCAAGAGACCCAGTACTTC,CASSLVGNRQETQYF
TRBJ2-7,many,TRBD2,TRBV20-1,TGCAGTGCCCATCCCGGACTAGCAGGAGAGGAGCAGTACTTC,CSAHPGLAGEEQYF
TRBJ2-3,NA,NA,TRBV4-2,TGTGCCAGCAGCCAAGATCTCCCCAGCACAGATACGCAGTATTTT,CASSQDLPSTDTQYF
TRBJ2-7,few,TRBD2,TRBV20-1,TGCAGTGCTACGCTAGCGGGAGGGCCGAGGGGGACCTACGAGCAGTACTTC,CSATLAGGPRGTYEQYF
TRBJ2-1,few,TRBD2,TRBV3-1,TGTGCCAGCAAATTCCAAGCGGGAGGGCCAGTAGGTGAGCAGTTCTTC,CASKFQAGGPVGEQFF
TRBJ2-3,NA,TRBD2,TRBV30,TGTGCCTGGAGTCCGACTAGCCCTGGAGATACGCAGTATTTT,CAWSPTSPGDTQYF
TRBJ2-7,few,TRBD2,TRBV20-1,TGCAGTGCTGATCCTAGCGGGGGCCTCTACGAGCAGTACTTC,CSADPSGGLYEQYF
TRBJ1-1,few,NA,TRBV30,TGTGCCTGGAGTGAGACTGAAGCTTTCTTT,CAWSETEAFF